The present entry profiles one T cell receptor beta chain with its context. This entry is derived from a study of blood T cell repertoires in COVID-19. The wider study: Researchers got acute and convalescent COVID-19 samples from the United States, Italy and Spain. From T cells, B-cell-depleted T cells, or PBMCs came the material, which was cDNA or gDNA.

In the original processing: Scientists estimated how many nucleated cells there were by amplifying reference gene primers. The method was immunoSEQ multiplex PCR; TCRdb's version includes in-frame clones alone and lacks a portion of them. The V and J calls and clone size come from that table; D and trimming were worked out from the DNA. The sample holds some 99,000 clones, more than 70% seen once. Deletions cut 0 bases from V and 7 bases from J, with 11 bases between. This CDR3 region has 15 residues. Germline values: CDR1 SGHRS, CDR2 YFSETQ. This receptor was taken from a woman aged 55-70 years in a cohort sampled during active or convalescent COVID-19. The rearrangement uses TRBV5-1 and TRBJ1-6, with a tentative D call TRBD1 (5 bases). Sequenced sample: peripheral blood. As DNA, the CDR3 is TGCGCCAGCAGCTTGGGACAGACTGGGAATTCACCCCTCCACTTT. Translated, it gives CASSLGQTGNSPLHF. Drawing the rest from reference TRBV5-1 and TRBJ1-6, the complete variable domain is KAGVTQTPRYLIKTRGQQVTLSCSPISGHRSVSWYQQTPGQGLQFLFEYFSETQRNKGNFPGRFSGRQFSNSRSEMNVSTLELGDSALYLCASSLGQTGNSPLHFGNGTRLTVT.